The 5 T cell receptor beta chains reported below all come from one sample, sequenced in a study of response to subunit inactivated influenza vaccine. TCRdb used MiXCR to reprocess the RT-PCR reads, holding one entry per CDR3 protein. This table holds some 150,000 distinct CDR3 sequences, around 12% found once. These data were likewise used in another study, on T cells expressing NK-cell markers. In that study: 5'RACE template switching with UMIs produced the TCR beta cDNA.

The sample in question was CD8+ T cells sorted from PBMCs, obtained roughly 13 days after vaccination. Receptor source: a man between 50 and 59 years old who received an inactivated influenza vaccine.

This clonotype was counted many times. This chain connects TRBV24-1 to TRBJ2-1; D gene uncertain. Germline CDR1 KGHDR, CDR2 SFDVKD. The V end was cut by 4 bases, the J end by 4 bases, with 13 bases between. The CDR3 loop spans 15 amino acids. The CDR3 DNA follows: TGTGCCACCAGTGACCCTATCTGGGGTTACAATGAGCAGTTCTTC. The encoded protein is CATSDPIWGYNEQFF.

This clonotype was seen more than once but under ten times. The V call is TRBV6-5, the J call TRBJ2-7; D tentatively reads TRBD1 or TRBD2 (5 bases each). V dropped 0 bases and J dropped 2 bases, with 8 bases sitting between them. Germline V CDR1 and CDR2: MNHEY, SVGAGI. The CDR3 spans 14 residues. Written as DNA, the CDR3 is TGTGCCAGCAGTTACTCCGGGACGACCTACGAGCAGTACTTC. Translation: CASSYSGTTYEQYF.

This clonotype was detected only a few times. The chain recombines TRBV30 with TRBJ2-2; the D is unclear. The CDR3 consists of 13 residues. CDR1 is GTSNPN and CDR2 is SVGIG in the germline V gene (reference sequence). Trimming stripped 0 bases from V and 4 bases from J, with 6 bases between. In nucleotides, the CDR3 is TGTGCCTGGAGTGTCGGTAGCACCGGGGAGCTGTTTTTT. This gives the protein CAWSVGSTGELFF.

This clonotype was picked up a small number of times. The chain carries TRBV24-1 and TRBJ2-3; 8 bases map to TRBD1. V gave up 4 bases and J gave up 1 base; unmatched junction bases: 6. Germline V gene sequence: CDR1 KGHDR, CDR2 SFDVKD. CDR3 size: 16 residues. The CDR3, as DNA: TGTGCCACCAGTGAGGGACAGGAGTCCCGCACAGATACGCAGTATTTT. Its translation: CATSEGQESRTDTQYF.

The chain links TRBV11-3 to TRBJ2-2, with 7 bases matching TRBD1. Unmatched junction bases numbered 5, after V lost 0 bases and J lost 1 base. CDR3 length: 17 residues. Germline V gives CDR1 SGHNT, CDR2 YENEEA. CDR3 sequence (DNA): TGTGCCAGCAGCTTAGATTATCGACAGGGGAACACCGGGGAGCTGTTTTTT. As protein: CASSLDYRQGNTGELFF. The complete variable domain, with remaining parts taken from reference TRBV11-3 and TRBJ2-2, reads EAGVVQSPRYKIIEKKQPVAFWCNPISGHNTLYWYLQNLGQGPELLIRYENEEAVDDSQLPKDRFSAERLKGVDSTLKIQPAELGDSAVYLCASSLDYRQGNTGELFFGEGSRLTVL.